Described below is a single T cell receptor beta chain sequence and its context. The data originate from a study of blood T cell repertoires in COVID-19. Background on the study: The samples span acute and convalescent COVID-19 from the United States, Italy and Spain. Sources were T cells, B-cell-depleted T cells, or PBMCs; the material itself was cDNA or gDNA.

Germline CDR1 and CDR2: MNHEY and SVGAGI. V was pared by 6 bases and J by 5 bases, with 2 bases of the junction left unmatched. The CDR3 covers 13 residues. Methods used by the authors: Amplification with reference gene primers provided the estimates of nucleated cell counts. Some clones are missing from TCRdb's copy, which holds only in-frame ones; the method was immunoSEQ multiplex PCR. V and J calls and clone size are copied from that table; D and trimming were computed from the DNA. The sample has approximately 71,000 clones; 65% to 80% are singletons. V usage is TRBV6-5 and J usage is TRBJ2-1; 9 bases line up with TRBD1. The receptor comes from a man in his sixties with active or convalescent COVID-19. The sample consisted of peripheral blood. The CDR3 DNA is TGTGCCAGCAGCCGGGACAGGGACAATGAGCAGTTCTTC. This gives the protein CASSRDRDNEQFF.